This TCR beta chain was sequenced for a study of blood T cell repertoires in COVID-19. Background on the study: Sites in the United States, Italy and Spain provided acute and convalescent COVID-19 samples. The cDNA or gDNA used as material had been derived from T cells, B-cell-depleted T cells, or PBMCs.

Germline V gene lookup returns CDR1 MNHEY and CDR2 SVGAGI. This CDR3 region has 15 residues. The V segment lost 0 bases and the J segment 6 bases; nucleotides outside the gene matches: 7. Authors' processing steps: From reference gene primer amplification, estimates of nucleated cell counts were derived. Assay: immunoSEQ multiplex PCR; the TCRdb copy retains only in-frame clones and omits some. V and J calls and clone size come straight from that table; D and trimming were deduced from the DNA. The table has some 220,000 clones, approximately 84% seen once. Sequencing input: peripheral blood. The rearrangement uses TRBV6-5 and TRBJ2-7; 8 bases are shared with TRBD1. The receptor comes from a man aged 50 to 59 with acute or convalescent COVID-19. This chain's CDR3 is CASSYSGTGKSEQYF. The CDR3 coding sequence is TGTGCCAGCAGTTACTCCGGGACAGGAAAATCCGAGCAGTACTTC.